A selection of T cell receptor beta chains follows, all from one sample in a study of early T cells in non-severe SARS-CoV-2 infection. TCRdb processed the 5' RACE reads anew with MiXCR; each CDR3 protein has one entry. Among about 52,000 distinct CDR3 sequences, about 10% were seen once, and the ten largest hold around 13%. Sample: whole blood. These TCRs come from an adult who was a healthcare worker with PCR-confirmed SARS-CoV-2 infection or an uninfected control (not recorded which). CDR3s include the opening cysteine and the closing phenylalanine or tryptophan. Each record gives: D gene, clone size, V gene, J gene, CDR3 protein, CDR3 DNA. The D gene is left open where the match is weak. Clone size is given for some rows only: seen once, a few or many times, or a class if the clone is expanded.

>TRBD1|few|TRBV19|TRBJ1-5
CASNQGAGSNQPQHF
TGTGCCAGTAATCAGGGGGCGGGAAGCAATCAGCCCCAGCATTTT
>.|.|TRBV10-3|TRBJ1-6
CASRAEGGESPLHF
TGTGCCTCTCGAGCGGAGGGCGGGGAATCACCCCTCCACTTT
>.|few|TRBV4-2|TRBJ2-1
CASSQGGSLSSYNEQFF
TGTGCCAGCAGCCAAGGGGGCAGCCTAAGCTCCTACAATGAGCAGTTCTTC
>TRBD1|many|TRBV6-2/TRBV6-3|TRBJ2-1
CASRTRQGSRSYNEQFF
TGTGCCAGCAGGACCCGACAGGGGTCTAGGTCCTACAATGAGCAGTTCTTC
>.|many|TRBV20-1|TRBJ2-2
CSARVVPGELFF
TGCAGTGCTAGAGTGGTCCCCGGGGAGCTGTTTTTT
>.|.|TRBV7-6|TRBJ2-1
CASSLSPSRERLFYNEQFF
TGTGCCAGCAGCTTAAGCCCCTCTCGTGAACGGTTGTTCTACAATGAGCAGTTCTTC
>TRBD1|few|TRBV28|TRBJ1-5
CASRSGTGSNQPQHF
TGTGCCAGCAGATCCGGGACAGGGAGCAATCAGCCCCAGCATTTT
>TRBD1|many|TRBV7-3|TRBJ2-5
CASSQTGTGGKKTQYF
TGTGCCAGCAGCCAAACCGGGACAGGGGGCAAGAAGACCCAGTACTTC
>TRBD2|many|TRBV5-5|TRBJ2-1
CASSFTGLETDLSVRNEQFF
TGTGCCAGCAGCTTCACGGGACTAGAGACCGATCTTTCGGTTCGCAATGAGCAGTTCTTC
>.|few|TRBV25-1|TRBJ1-1
CASSPPGDEVFF
TGTGCCAGCAGCCCGCCGGGGGATGAAGTTTTCTTT
>.|many|TRBV28|TRBJ1-4
CASSLNLGTVEKLFF
TGTGCCAGCAGTTTAAATCTGGGGACGGTCGAAAAACTGTTTTTT
>TRBD2|.|TRBV4-2|TRBJ2-1
CASSQKKGLEQFF
TGTGCCAGCAGCCAAAAAAAGGGACTAGAGCAGTTCTTC
>.|.|TRBV28|TRBJ1-2
CASSSPGRGYTF
TGTGCCAGCAGTTCTCCGGGGCGGGGCTACACCTTC
>.|few|TRBV20-1|TRBJ2-5
CSAFWASTETQYF
TGCAGTGCTTTCTGGGCTTCGACGGAGACCCAGTACTTC